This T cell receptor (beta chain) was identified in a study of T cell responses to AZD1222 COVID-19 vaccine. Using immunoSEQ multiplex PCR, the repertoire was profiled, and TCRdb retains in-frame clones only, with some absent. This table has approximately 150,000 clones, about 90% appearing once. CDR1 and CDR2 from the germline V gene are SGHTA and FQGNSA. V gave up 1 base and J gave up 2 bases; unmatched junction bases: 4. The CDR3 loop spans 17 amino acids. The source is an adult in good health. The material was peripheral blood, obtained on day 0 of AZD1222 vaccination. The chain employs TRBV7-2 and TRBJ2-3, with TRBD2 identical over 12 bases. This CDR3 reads CASSLDLAGGHTDTQYF. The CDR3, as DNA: TGTGCCAGCAGCTTAGACCTAGCGGGGGGGCACACAGATACGCAGTATTTT.